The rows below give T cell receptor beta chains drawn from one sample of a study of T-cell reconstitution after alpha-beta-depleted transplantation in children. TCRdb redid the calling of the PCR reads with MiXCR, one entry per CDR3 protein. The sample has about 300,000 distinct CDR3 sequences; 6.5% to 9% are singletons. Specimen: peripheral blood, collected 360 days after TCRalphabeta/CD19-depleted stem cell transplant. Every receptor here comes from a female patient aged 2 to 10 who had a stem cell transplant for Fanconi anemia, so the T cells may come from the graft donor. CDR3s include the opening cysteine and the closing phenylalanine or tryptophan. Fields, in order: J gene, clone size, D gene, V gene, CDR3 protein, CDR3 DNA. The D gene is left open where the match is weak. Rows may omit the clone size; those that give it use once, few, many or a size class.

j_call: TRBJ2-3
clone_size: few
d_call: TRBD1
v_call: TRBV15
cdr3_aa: CATSSGQGQITDTQYF
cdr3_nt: TGTGCCACCAGCAGTGGACAGGGGCAAATCACAGATACGCAGTATTTT

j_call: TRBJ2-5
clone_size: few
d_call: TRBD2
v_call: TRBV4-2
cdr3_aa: CASSPLPGSGRACQRWKETQYF
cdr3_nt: TGTGCCAGCAGCCCCCTCCCTGGTAGCGGGAGGGCGTGTCAACGGTGGAAAGAGACCCAGTACTTC

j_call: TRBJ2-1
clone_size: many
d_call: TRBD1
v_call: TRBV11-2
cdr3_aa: CASSLETRTGSYNEQFF
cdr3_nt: TGTGCCAGCAGCTTAGAAACCCGGACAGGGAGTTACAATGAGCAGTTCTTC

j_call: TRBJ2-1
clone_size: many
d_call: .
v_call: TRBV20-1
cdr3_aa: CSARGSYISYNEQFF
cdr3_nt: TGCAGTGCTAGAGGAAGCTATATTTCCTACAATGAGCAGTTCTTC

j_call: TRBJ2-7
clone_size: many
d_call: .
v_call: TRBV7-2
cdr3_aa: CASSLEGLGQYF
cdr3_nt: TGTGCCAGCAGCTTAGAGGGCTTGGGGCAGTACTTC

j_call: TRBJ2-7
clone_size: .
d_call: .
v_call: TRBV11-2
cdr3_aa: CASSLEVQAEQYF
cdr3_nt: TGTGCCAGCAGCTTAGAGGTGCAGGCCGAGCAGTACTTC

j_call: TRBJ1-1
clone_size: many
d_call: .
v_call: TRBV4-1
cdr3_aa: CASSHGVEAFF
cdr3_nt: TGCGCCAGCAGCCACGGCGTCGAAGCTTTCTTT

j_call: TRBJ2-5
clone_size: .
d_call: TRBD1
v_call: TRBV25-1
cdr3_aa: CASSSGTGWETQYF
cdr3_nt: TGTGCCAGTAGTTCCGGGACAGGGTGGGAGACCCAGTACTTC

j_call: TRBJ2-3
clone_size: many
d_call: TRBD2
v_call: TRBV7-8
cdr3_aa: CASSLEAGDGDTQYF
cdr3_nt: TGTGCCAGCAGCTTAGAGGCGGGGGATGGAGATACGCAGTATTTT

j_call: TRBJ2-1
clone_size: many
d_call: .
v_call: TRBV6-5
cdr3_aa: CASKQGPYNEQFF
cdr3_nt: TGTGCCAGCAAGCAGGGTCCCTACAATGAGCAGTTCTTC

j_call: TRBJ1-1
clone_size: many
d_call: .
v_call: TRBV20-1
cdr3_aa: CSALGQSNTEAFF
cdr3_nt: TGCAGTGCTCTTGGACAGTCTAACACTGAAGCTTTCTTT

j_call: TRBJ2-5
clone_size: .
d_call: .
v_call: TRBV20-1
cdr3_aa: CSARFIGGQETQYF
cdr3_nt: TGCAGTGCTAGGTTTATAGGGGGTCAAGAGACCCAGTACTTC

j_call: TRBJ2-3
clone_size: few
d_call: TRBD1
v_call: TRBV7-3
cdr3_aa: CASSWGQSTDTQYF
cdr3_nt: TGTGCCAGCAGCTGGGGACAGAGCACAGATACGCAGTATTTT

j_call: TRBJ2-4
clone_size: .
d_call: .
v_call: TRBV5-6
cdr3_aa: CASSLDPSARNIQYF
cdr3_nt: TGTGCCAGCAGCTTGGATCCGTCGGCCCGAAACATTCAGTACTTC

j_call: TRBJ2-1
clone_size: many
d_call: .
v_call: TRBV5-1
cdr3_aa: CASSFRQILSNEQFF
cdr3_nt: TGCGCCAGCAGCTTTCGACAGATTTTAAGCAATGAGCAGTTCTTC

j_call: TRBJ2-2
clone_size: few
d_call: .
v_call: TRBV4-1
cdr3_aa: CASSRHTGELFF
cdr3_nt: TGCGCCAGCAGCCGACACACCGGGGAGCTGTTTTTT

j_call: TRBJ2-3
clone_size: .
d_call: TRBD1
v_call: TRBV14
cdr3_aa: CASSRQGASIHNTQYF
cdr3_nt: TGTGCCAGCAGTAGACAGGGGGCCTCTATACACAATACGCAGTATTTT

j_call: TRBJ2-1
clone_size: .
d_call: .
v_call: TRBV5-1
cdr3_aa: CASSLEFPSAAYNEQFF
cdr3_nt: TGCGCCAGCAGCTTGGAGTTCCCTTCGGCAGCCTACAATGAGCAGTTCTTC

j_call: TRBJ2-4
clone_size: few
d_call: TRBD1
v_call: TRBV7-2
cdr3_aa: CASSLAWTGAKNIQYF
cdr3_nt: TGTGCCAGCAGCTTAGCCTGGACAGGGGCCAAAAACATTCAGTACTTC

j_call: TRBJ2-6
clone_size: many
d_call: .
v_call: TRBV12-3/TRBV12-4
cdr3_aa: CASSFRGAGANVLTF
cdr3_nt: TGTGCCAGCAGCTTTAGGGGGGCTGGGGCCAACGTCCTGACTTTC

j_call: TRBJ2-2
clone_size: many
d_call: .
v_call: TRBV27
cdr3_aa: CASSLGNTGELFF
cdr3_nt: TGCGCCAGCAGCTTGGGGAACACCGGGGAGCTGTTTTTT

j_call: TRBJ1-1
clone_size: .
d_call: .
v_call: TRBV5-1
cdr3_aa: CASSLDARKAYLNTEAFF
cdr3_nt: TGCGCCAGCAGCTTGGATGCCAGGAAGGCCTACTTGAACACTGAAGCTTTCTTT

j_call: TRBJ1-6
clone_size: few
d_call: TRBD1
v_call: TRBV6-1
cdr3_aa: CASSTRGTDSPLHF
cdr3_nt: TGTGCCAGCAGTACCAGGGGGACAGATTCACCCCTCCACTTT

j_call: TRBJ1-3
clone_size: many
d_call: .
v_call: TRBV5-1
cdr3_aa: CASSLEGLPGNTIYF
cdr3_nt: TGCGCCAGCAGCTTGGAGGGGTTGCCTGGAAACACCATATATTTT